The sequence of this TCR beta chain was determined in a study of blood T cell repertoires in COVID-19. Study summary: Italy, Spain and the United States were the sources of the convalescent and acute COVID-19 samples.

Losses at the gene ends were 1 base for V and 9 bases for J; bases not matched to a gene: 6. Per germline, CDR1 LGHDT and CDR2 YNNKEL (reference sequence). This CDR3 is 15 amino acids long. Authors' processing steps: From reference gene primer amplification, estimates of nucleated cell counts were derived. The table came from immunoSEQ multiplex PCR; TCRdb's copy has only in-frame clones and leaves some out. V and J calls and clone size come straight from that table; D and trimming were deduced from the DNA. The repertoire consists of fewer than 400,000 clones, with about nine tenths occurring once and the leading ten covering about 9.8%.

The sequence derives from a woman younger than 35 who had recovered from COVID-19. The chain combines TRBV3-1 (or the pseudogene TRBV3-2) with TRBJ1-6, with 7 nucleotides matching TRBD1. The sequenced sample was PBMCs or T cells enriched from blood (not recorded which). The CDR3 protein is CASSQGRQGTSPLHF. The CDR3, as DNA: TGTGCCAGCAGCCAAGGGAGACAGGGTACTTCACCCCTCCACTTT.